A selection of T cell receptor beta chains follows, all from one sample in a study of T cells in Graves' hyperthyroidism and ophthalmopathy. TCRdb passed the multiplex PCR reads through MiXCR, listing each CDR3 protein once. The table records fewer than 350,000 distinct CDR3 sequences, roughly 19% of them present only once. The sample consisted of blood. These receptors originate from a man aged 50 to 59 with Graves' ophthalmopathy. The CDR3 runs from the conserved cysteine through the conserved F or W. The D gene is left open where the match is weak. Size tells how often a clone was seen (once, few, many) or the class of an expanded clone, and some rows leave it out.

d_call	j_call	clone_size	v_call	cdr3_nt	cdr3_aa
NA	TRBJ2-6	NA	TRBV5-1	TGCGCCAGCAACATGATGGCTACTGGGGCCAACGTCCTGACTTTC	CASNMMATGANVLTF
NA	TRBJ2-1	few	TRBV12-3/TRBV12-4	TGTGCCAGCAGTTTATCGGCGGCCTTTACCTACAATGAGCAGTTCTTC	CASSLSAAFTYNEQFF
NA	TRBJ2-3	many	TRBV18	TGTGCCAGCTCACCACTCCAGGGGTCCGCCGCAGATACGCAGTATTTT	CASSPLQGSAADTQYF
TRBD2	TRBJ2-7	NA	TRBV15	TGTGCCACCAGCGGAGGGACTAGCGGGTTTGTCGACGAGCAGTACTTC	CATSGGTSGFVDEQYF
TRBD2	TRBJ2-1	many	TRBV9	TGTGCCAGCAGCGATAGCGGGTTAAGCTCCTACAATGAGCAGTTCTTC	CASSDSGLSSYNEQFF
NA	TRBJ2-2	many	TRBV7-8	TGTGCCAGCAGCTTAGCCCCCCTGGGGGGAAAGACCGGGGAGCTGTTTTTT	CASSLAPLGGKTGELFF
NA	TRBJ1-6	NA	TRBV5-5	TGTGCCAGCAATATTGATAACATCCATAATTCACCCCTCCACTTT	CASNIDNIHNSPLHF
NA	TRBJ1-2	many	TRBV5-6	TGTGCCAGCAGCTTGGGCAGGGCAGCTGGCTACACCTTC	CASSLGRAAGYTF
TRBD1	TRBJ2-7	many	TRBV18	TGTGCCAGCTCAGAAGGGACAGTCTCCTACGAGCAGTACTTC	CASSEGTVSYEQYF
NA	TRBJ2-7	many	TRBV20-1	TGCAGTGCTAGAGGACCCGGGCGGTCTTACGAGCAGTACTTC	CSARGPGRSYEQYF
NA	TRBJ1-2	few	TRBV28	TGTGCCAGCAGTTTTGACAGGACTAACTATGGCTACACCTTC	CASSFDRTNYGYTF
TRBD2	TRBJ2-7	few	TRBV20-1	TGCAGTGGCAGAGGAGCGGGAGTCGTCGAGCAGTACTTC	CSGRGAGVVEQYF
TRBD2	TRBJ2-3	few	TRBV6-4	TGTGCCAGCAGTGAAGGCCTAGCGGCAGATACGCAGTATTTT	CASSEGLAADTQYF
NA	TRBJ1-2	many	TRBV2	TGTGCCAGCAGTGAAGGGTTCGATGGCTACACCTTC	CASSEGFDGYTF
TRBD2	TRBJ2-1	many	TRBV29-1	TGCAGCGTTGAAATTCGTCAAGCGGGAGGGCGACGTGAGCAGTTCTTC	CSVEIRQAGGRREQFF
NA	TRBJ2-4	many	TRBV3-1	TGTGCCAGCAGCCAAGTTGGCATTCAGTACTTC	CASSQVGIQYF
NA	TRBJ1-5	few	TRBV19	TGTGCCAGTAGTATCTCCCAAGGGATGGGGATCGATAGCAATCAGCCCCAGCATTTT	CASSISQGMGIDSNQPQHF
NA	TRBJ2-7	many	TRBV20-1	TGCAGTGCTAGCGGGCCTTTGCGGACCTACGAGCAGTACTTC	CSASGPLRTYEQYF